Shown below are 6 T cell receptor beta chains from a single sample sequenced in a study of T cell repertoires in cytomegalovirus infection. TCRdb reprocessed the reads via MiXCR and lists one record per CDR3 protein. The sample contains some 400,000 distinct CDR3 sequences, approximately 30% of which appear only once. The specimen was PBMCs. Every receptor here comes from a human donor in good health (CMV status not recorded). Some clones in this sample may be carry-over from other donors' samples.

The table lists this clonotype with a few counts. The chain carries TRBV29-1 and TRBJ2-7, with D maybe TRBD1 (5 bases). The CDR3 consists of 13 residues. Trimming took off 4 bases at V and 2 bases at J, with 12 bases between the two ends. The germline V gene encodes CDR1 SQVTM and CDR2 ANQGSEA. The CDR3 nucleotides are TGCAGCGTTGTAGGGGATCAAACCTACGAGCAGTACTTC. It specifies CSVVGDQTYEQYF.

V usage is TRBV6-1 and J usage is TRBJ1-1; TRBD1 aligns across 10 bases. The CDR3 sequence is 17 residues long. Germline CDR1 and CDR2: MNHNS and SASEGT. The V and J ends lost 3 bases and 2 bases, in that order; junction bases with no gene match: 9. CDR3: CASSDLRQGASNTEAFF. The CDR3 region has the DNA TGTGCCAGCAGTGATCTGAGACAGGGGGCGTCAAACACTGAAGCTTTCTTT.

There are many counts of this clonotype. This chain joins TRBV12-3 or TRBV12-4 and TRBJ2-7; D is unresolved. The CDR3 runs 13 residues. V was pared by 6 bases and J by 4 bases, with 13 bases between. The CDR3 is CASRLSGRYEQYF. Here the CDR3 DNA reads TGTGCCAGCAGACTATCCGGCAGGTACGAGCAGTACTTC.

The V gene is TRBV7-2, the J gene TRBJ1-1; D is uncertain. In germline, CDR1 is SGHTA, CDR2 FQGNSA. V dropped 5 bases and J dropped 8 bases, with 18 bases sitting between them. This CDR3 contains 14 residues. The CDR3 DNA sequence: TGTGCCAGCAGCCCTAATCCGCCGGTTACGGAAGCTTTCTTT. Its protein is CASSPNPPVTEAFF.

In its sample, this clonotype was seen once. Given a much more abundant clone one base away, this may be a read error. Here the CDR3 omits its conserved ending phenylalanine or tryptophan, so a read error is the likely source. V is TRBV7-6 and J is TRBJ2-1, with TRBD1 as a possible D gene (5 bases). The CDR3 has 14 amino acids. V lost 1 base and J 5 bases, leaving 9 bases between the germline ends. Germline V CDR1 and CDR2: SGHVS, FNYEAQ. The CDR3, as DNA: TGTGCCAGCAGCTTAGAGGCAGGGAACAATGAGCAGTTCATC. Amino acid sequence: CASSLEAGNNEQFI.

The CDR3 DNA reads TGTGCCAGCAGTCTCGTATACAGGGGGCGCGCTTTCTTT. Protein: CASSLVYRGRAFF. This chain uses TRBV6-5 with TRBJ1-1; 9 bases fit TRBD1. The germline CDR1 and CDR2 sequences are MNHEY and SVGAGI. V was pared by 5 bases and J by 11 bases, with 9 bases of the junction left unmatched. This CDR3 has 13 residues.